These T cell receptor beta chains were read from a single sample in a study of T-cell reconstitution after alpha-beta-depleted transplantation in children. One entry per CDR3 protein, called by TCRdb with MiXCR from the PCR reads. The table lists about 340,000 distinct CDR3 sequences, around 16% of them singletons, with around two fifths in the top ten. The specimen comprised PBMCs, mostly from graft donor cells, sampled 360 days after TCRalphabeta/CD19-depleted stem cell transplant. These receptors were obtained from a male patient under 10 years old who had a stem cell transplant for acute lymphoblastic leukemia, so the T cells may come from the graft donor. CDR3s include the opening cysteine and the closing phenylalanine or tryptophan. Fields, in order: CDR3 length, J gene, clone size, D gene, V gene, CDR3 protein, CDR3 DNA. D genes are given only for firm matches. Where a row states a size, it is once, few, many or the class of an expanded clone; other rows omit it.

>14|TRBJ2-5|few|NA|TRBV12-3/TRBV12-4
CASRPSGGQETQYF
TGTGCCAGCAGACCTTCGGGCGGCCAAGAGACCCAGTACTTC
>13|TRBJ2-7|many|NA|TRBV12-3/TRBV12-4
CASSDRPAYEQYF
TGTGCCAGCAGCGACAGGCCCGCCTACGAGCAGTACTTC
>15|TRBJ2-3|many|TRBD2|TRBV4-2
CASSQDGGSADTQYF
TGTGCCAGCAGCCAAGATGGCGGGAGCGCAGATACGCAGTATTTT
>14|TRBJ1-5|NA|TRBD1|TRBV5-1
CASSEGQPNQPQHF
TGCGCCAGCAGCGAGGGACAGCCCAATCAGCCCCAGCATTTT
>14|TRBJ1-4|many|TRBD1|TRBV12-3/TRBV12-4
CASRRGGPYEKLFF
TGTGCCAGCAGGAGAGGGGGCCCCTACGAAAAACTGTTTTTT
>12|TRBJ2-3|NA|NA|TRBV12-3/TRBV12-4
CASSYPLNTQYF
TGTGCCAGCAGTTACCCCCTCAATACGCAGTATTTT
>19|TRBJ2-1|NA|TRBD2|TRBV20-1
CSARGRGWGTSGIYNEQFF
TGCAGTGCTAGAGGTCGGGGTTGGGGGACTAGCGGGATATACAATGAGCAGTTCTTC
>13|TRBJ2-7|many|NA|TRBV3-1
CASSQELGAGQYF
TGTGCCAGCAGCCAAGAATTAGGGGCCGGGCAGTACTTC
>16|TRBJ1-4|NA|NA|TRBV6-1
CASKPNLGAYWEKLFF
TGTGCCAGCAAACCCAATTTGGGGGCTTATTGGGAAAAACTGTTTTTT
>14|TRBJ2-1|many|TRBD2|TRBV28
CASSSLAGYNEQFF
TGTGCCAGCAGTTCCCTAGCGGGGTACAATGAGCAGTTCTTC
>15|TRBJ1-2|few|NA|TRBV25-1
CASSEYLSGGPGYTF
TGTGCCAGCAGTGAATATCTCAGCGGCGGTCCGGGCTACACCTTC
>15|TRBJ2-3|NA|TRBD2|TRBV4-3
CASSQRGDNTDTQYF
TGCGCCAGCAGCCAGCGGGGGGACAACACAGATACGCAGTATTTT
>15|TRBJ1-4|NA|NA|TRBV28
CASTTILTTNEKLFF
TGTGCCAGCACCACGATCTTGACAACTAATGAAAAACTGTTTTTT
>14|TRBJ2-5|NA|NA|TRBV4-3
CASSQTSLQETQYF
TGCGCCAGCAGCCAAACCAGCCTCCAAGAGACCCAGTACTTC
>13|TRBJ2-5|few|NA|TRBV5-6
CASSLWYQETQYF
TGTGCCAGCAGCTTGTGGTACCAAGAGACCCAGTACTTC
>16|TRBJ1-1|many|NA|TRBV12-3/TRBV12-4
CASSLRSLGPNTEAFF
TGTGCCAGCAGTTTACGAAGTCTGGGGCCGAACACTGAAGCTTTCTTT
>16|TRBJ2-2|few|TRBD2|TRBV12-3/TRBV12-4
CASSFWEGRDTGELFF
TGTGCCAGCAGTTTCTGGGAGGGCCGGGACACCGGGGAGCTGTTTTTT
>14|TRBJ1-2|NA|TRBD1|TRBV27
CASSLRGRVYGYTF
TGTGCCAGCAGTTTAAGGGGGCGGGTGTATGGCTACACCTTC
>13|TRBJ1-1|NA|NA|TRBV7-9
CASRLGLNTEAFF
TGTGCCAGCAGGTTGGGTTTGAACACTGAAGCTTTCTTT
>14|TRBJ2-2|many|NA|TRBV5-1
CATRGGSNTGELFF
TGCGCCACCCGAGGGGGGTCCAACACCGGGGAGCTGTTTTTT
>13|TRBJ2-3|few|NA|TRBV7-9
CASSHLITDTQYF
TGTGCCAGCAGTCACCTAATCACAGATACGCAGTATTTT
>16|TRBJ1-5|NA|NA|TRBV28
CASSSLGTTSNQPQHF
TGTGCCAGCAGCAGCCTCGGGACAACTAGCAATCAGCCCCAGCATTTT
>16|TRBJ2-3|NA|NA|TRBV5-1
CASSLVFGSSTDTQYF
TGCGCCAGCAGCTTGGTGTTTGGGTCCTCCACAGATACGCAGTATTTT
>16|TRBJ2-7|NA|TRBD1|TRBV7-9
CASRTGGIVDSYEQYF
TGTGCCAGCAGGACAGGGGGGATTGTCGACTCCTACGAGCAGTACTTC
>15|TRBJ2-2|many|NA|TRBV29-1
CSAPSGPLNTGELFF
TGCAGCGCCCCATCGGGTCCCCTCAACACCGGGGAGCTGTTTTTT
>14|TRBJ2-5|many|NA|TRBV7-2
CASSSPDRTQTQYF
TGTGCCAGCAGCTCTCCCGACAGGACCCAGACCCAGTACTTC
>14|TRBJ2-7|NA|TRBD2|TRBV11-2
CASSLGLGLPEQYF
TGTGCCAGCAGCTTAGGACTGGGACTACCAGAGCAGTACTTC
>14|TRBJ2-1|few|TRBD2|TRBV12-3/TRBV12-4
CASVAGLAGGYQFF
TGTGCCAGCGTCGCGGGGCTAGCGGGGGGTTATCAGTTCTTC